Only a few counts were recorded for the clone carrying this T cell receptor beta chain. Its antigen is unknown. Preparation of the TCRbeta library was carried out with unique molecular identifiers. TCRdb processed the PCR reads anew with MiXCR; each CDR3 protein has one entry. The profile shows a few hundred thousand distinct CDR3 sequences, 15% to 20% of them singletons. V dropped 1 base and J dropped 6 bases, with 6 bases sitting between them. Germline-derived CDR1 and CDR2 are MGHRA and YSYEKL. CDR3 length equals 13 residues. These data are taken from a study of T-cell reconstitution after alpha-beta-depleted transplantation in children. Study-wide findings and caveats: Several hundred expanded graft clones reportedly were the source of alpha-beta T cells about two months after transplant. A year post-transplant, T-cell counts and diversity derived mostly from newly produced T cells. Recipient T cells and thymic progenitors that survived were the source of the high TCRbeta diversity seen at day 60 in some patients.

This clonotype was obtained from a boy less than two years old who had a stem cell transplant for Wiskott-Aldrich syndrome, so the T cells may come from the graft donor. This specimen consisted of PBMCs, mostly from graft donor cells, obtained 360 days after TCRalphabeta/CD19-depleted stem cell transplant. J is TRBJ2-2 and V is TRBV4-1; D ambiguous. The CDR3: CASSQVSSGELFF. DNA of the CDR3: TGCGCCAGCAGCCAAGTCTCCTCCGGGGAGCTGTTTTTT.